This paragraph covers one T cell receptor (beta chain) sequence. What it binds is unknown. The same CDR3 can be traced to other DNA sequences in this sample. The data stem from a study of T cell responses to AZD1222 COVID-19 vaccine. CDR3 size: 11 residues. Deletions cut 4 bases from V and 8 bases from J, with 8 bases between. Germline V lookup: CDR1 MNHNY, CDR2 SVGAGI (reference sequence). General study points: Scientists sampled the repertoires only once the peak T cell response had passed. At study baseline, merely five or six AZD1222 recipients were seropositive.

Clones were read by immunoSEQ multiplex PCR, and TCRdb kept only the in-frame ones, dropping some. The table records about 150,000 clones, approximately 87% of them present only once. Material: peripheral blood, obtained on day 0 of MenACWY control vaccination. The TCR comes from an adult in good health. This chain uses TRBV6-6 with TRBJ1-2; D gene ambiguous. This CDR3 reads CASSLTGGYTF. CDR3 nucleotides: TGTGCCAGCAGTTTGACGGGAGGCTACACCTTC.